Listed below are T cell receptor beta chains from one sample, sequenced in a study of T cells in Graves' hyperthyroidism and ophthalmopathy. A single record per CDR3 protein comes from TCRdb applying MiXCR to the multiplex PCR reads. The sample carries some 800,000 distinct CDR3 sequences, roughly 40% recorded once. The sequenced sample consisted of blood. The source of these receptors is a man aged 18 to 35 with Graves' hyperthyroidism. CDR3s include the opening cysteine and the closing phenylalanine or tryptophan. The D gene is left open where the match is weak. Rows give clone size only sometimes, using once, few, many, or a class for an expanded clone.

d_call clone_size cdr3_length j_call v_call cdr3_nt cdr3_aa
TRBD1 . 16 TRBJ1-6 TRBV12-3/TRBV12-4 TGTGCCAGCAGTTCCGGGGCAGGGGGCTATAATTCACCCCTCCACTTT CASSSGAGGYNSPLHF
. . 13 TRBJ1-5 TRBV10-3 TGTGCCGCCAGTACGGATTACAATCAGCCCCAGCATTTT CAASTDYNQPQHF
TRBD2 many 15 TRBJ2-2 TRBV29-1 TGCAGCGTTGGGGGGACTAGCGGGAATACCGGAGAGCTGTTTTTT CSVGGTSGNTGELFF
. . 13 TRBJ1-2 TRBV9 TGTGCCAGCAGCGGGACGGGAAACTATGGCTGCACCTTC CASSGTGNYGCTF
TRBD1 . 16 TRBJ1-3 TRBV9 TGTGCCAGCAGCCTGGACAGGGTCGGATCTGGAAACACCATATATTTT CASSLDRVGSGNTIYF
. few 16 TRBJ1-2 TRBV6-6 TGTGCCAGCAGTGAAGCGGGGACATACGTAAAGGATGGCTACACCTTC CASSEAGTYVKDGYTF
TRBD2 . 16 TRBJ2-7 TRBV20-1 TGCAGTGCCACGAGTTTCGCTAGCGGGGTCTCCTACGAGCAGTACTTC CSATSFASGVSYEQYF
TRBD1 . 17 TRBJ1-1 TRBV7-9 TGTGCCAGCACTCACCTCCCGGGACAGGGGGAAAACACTGAAGCTTTCTTT CASTHLPGQGENTEAFF
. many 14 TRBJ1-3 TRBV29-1 TGCAGCGTCTCTCAGGGCGTTGCTGGAAACACCATATATTTT CSVSQGVAGNTIYF
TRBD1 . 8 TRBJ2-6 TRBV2 TGTGCCAGCAGATCCAGGGGGTTC CASRSRGF
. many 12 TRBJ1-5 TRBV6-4 TGTGCCAGCTTAATCAGCAATCAGCCCCAGCATTTT CASLISNQPQHF
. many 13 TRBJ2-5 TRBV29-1 TGCAGCGTTGATTCACCGGGCCGAGAGACCCAGTACTTC CSVDSPGRETQYF
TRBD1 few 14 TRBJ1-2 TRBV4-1 TGCGCCAGCAGCCGACTACAGGGGGGTAGTGACTACACCTTC CASSRLQGGSDYTF
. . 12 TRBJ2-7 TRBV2 TGTGCCAGCAGTGGGGACTGGGACGAGCAGTACTTC CASSGDWDEQYF
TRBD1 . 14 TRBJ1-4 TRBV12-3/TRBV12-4 TGTGCCAGCAGGCGGGCGACAGGGACTGAAAAACTGTTTTTT CASRRATGTEKLFF
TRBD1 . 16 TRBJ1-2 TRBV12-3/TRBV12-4 TGTGCCGGCAGGGGATCGGACAGGGGCCTCAACTATGGCTACACCTTC CAGRGSDRGLNYGYTF
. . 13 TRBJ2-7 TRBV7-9 TGTGCCAGCAGCCTAGAGGACACGGACGAGCAGTACTTC CASSLEDTDEQYF
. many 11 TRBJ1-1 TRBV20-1 TGCAGTGCTAGAGATCAGACTGAAGCTTTCTTT CSARDQTEAFF
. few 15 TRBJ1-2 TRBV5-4 TGTGCCAGCAGCTTGAGTGCCGGGACTGACTATGGCTACACCTTC CASSLSAGTDYGYTF
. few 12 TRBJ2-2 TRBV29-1 TGCAGCGTTGAGGGACTTACCGGGGAGCTGTTTTTT CSVEGLTGELFF
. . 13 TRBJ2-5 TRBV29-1 TGCAGCGTTGTGCGCCTGGTGGATGAGACCCAGTACTTC CSVVRLVDETQYF
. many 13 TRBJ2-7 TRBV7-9 TGTGCCAGCAGCTTATACCCCTCCTACGAGCAGTACTTC CASSLYPSYEQYF
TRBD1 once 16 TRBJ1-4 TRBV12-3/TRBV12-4 TGTGCCAGCAGTTTAGATGAGGGGGCGAACCCCGAAAAACTGTTTTTT CASSLDEGANPEKLFF
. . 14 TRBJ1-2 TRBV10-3 TGTGCCATCAGTGAGTCGGCAGGGCAGGCTGGCTACACCTTC CAISESAGQAGYTF
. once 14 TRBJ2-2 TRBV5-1 TGTGCCAGCAGTTTAGGGACCCACACCGGGGAGCTGTTTTTT CASSLGTHTGELFF
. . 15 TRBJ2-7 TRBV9 TGTGCCAGCAGCGCATCAGGGGCGCTCGGGTACGAGCAGTACTTC CASSASGALGYEQYF
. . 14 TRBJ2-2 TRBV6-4 TGTGCCAGCGCCGCTCACTCGTTCACCGGGGAGCTGTTTTTT CASAAHSFTGELFF